This TCR beta chain was found in a study of T-cell reconstitution after alpha-beta-depleted transplantation in children. Study-level results: Most T-cell counts and diversity one year after the transplant came from T cells that were newly produced. Surviving recipient T cells and thymic progenitors produced the high day-60 TCRbeta diversity seen in some patients. At around two months after transplant, the alpha-beta T cells were reportedly derived from several hundred expanded clones that came from non-depleted graft cells.

There are a few counts of this clonotype. The antigen is undetermined. The authors prepared the TCRbeta library with unique molecular identifiers. TCRdb itself ran the PCR reads through MiXCR, one entry per CDR3 protein. The profile shows some 440,000 distinct CDR3 sequences, roughly 16% of them singletons. V lost 1 base to trimming and J lost 5 bases, with 10 bases between them. The CDR3 runs to 14 residues. Looked up from germline, CDR1 is SGHDN and CDR2 is FVKESK. Sequencing was performed on PBMCs, mostly from graft donor cells, taken 360 days after TCRalphabeta/CD19-depleted stem cell transplant. This chain links TRBV14 with TRBJ2-3; no clear D. The TCR was taken from a boy in the first two years of life who had a stem cell transplant for Wiskott-Aldrich syndrome, so the T cells may come from the graft donor. In DNA, the CDR3 is TGTGCCAGCAGCCAAGTGTGGGGTCGAGATACGCAGTATTTT. Translation: CASSQVWGRDTQYF.